The 10 T cell receptor beta chains below were found in one sample sequenced in a study of cytomegalovirus exposure and HLA in healthy donors. PCR primers comprised 60 Vbeta and 13 Jbeta primers. Assay: immunoSEQ multiplex PCR; the TCRdb copy retains only in-frame clones and omits some. In the table there are about 220,000 clones, around 76% of which are singletons. Material for sequencing was PBMCs. The source is a man younger than 30 in good health and CMV-seronegative.

The CDR3: CASSVRENQPQHF. The CDR3 nucleotides are TGTGCCAGCAGCGTAAGAGAAAATCAGCCCCAGCATTTT. This rearrangement joins TRBV2 to TRBJ1-5; D is undetermined. V lost 6 bases and J lost 4, with 10 bases in between. CDR1 and CDR2 from the germline V gene are SNHLY and FYNNEI. The length of the CDR3 is 13 residues.

A word on this clone: The junction does not match germline at one end; this may be a read error. The chain links TRBV5-6 to TRBJ1-2; D unclear. The CDR3 has 14 amino acids. Germline CDR1 SGHDT, CDR2 YYEEEE. The CDR3 loop reads CASSISVLRHGCTF. The CDR3 nucleotides are TGTGCCAGCAGCATTTCAGTCTTGAGGCACGGCTGCACCTTC.

The chain employs TRBV5-4 and TRBJ1-1, with 8 positions matching TRBD1. This CDR3 comprises 14 residues. Germline values: CDR1 SGHNT, CDR2 YYREEE (reference sequence). J lost 0 bases, V lost 7 bases, and 5 bases had no gene match. CDR3 DNA: TGTGCCAGCCTAATGACAGGGGTGAACACTGAAGCTTTCTTT. Its protein is CASLMTGVNTEAFF. Full variable domain (outside the CDR3, taken from reference TRBV5-4 and TRBJ1-1): ETGVTQSPTHLIKTRGQQVTLRCSSQSGHNTVSWYQQALGQGPQFIFQYYREEENGRGNFPPRFSGLQFPNYSSELNVNALELDDSALYLCASLMTGVNTEAFFGQGTRLTVV.

This clone was seen only once. This rearrangement joins TRBV19 to TRBJ1-1, with D possibly TRBD1 on 5 matching bases. The CDR3 is made up of 12 amino acids. V lost 6 bases and J 4 bases, leaving 9 bases between the germline ends. Germline CDR1 is LNHDA and CDR2 is SQIVND (reference sequence). The DNA for the CDR3 is TGTGCCAGTAGGGAAGGGGCCACTGAAGCTTTCTTT. This sequence encodes CASREGATEAFF. Complete variable domain (other parts from reference TRBV19 and TRBJ1-1): DGGITQSPKYLFRKEGQNVTLSCEQNLNHDAMYWYRQDPGQGLRLIYYSQIVNDFQKGDIAEGYSVSREKKESFPLTVTSAQKNPTAFYLCASREGATEAFFGQGTRLTVV.

The rearrangement uses TRBV5-1 and TRBJ2-1; perhaps TRBD1 as D (5 bases). Germline V lookup: CDR1 SGHRS, CDR2 YFSETQ. The CDR3 has 13 amino acids. V was trimmed by 4 bases and J by 6 bases, leaving 11 bases between them. DNA for the CDR3: TGCGCCAGCAGCCATGGGGCCGTCAATGAGCAGTTCTTC. As protein: CASSHGAVNEQFF.

The V call is TRBV5-1, the J call TRBJ2-2, with D possibly being TRBD1 (5 bases). Germline CDR1 SGHRS, CDR2 YFSETQ. The CDR3 runs to 15 residues. V was trimmed by 4 bases and J by 6 bases, leaving 16 bases between them. The chain's CDR3 is CASSPPKAGSGELFF. As DNA, the CDR3 is TGCGCCAGCAGCCCACCAAAGGCAGGGTCCGGGGAGCTGTTTTTT.

The chain links TRBV7-9 to TRBJ1-5, with 12 bases matching TRBD1. The ends lost 2 bases at V and 5 bases at J; junction bases unmatched: 4. The CDR3 covers 16 residues. Germline-derived CDR1 and CDR2 are SEHNR and FQNEAQ (reference sequence). The CDR3 region has the DNA TGTGCCAGCAGCTTATATGGGACAGGGGGCTATCAGCCCCAGCATTTT. Its translation: CASSLYGTGGYQPQHF.

This chain connects TRBV2 to TRBJ2-7; the D is unclear. This CDR3 contains 12 residues. Germline V CDR1 and CDR2: SNHLY, FYNNEI. V lost 8 bases and J lost 2, with 10 bases in between. The CDR3 sequence: CASLAGAYEQYF. CDR3 DNA sequence: TGTGCCAGCCTTGCTGGAGCCTACGAGCAGTACTTC.

The chain is built from TRBV9 and TRBJ2-1, with 8 positions matching TRBD2. The CDR3 contains 17 residues. Germline loops: CDR1 SGDLS, CDR2 YYNGEE. The V segment lost 4 bases and the J segment 7 bases; nucleotides outside the gene matches: 16. The DNA for the CDR3 is TGTGCCAGCAGCCCCCGTGGATCCAGCGGGAGTGTTAATGAGCAGTTCTTC. Translating it yields CASSPRGSSGSVNEQFF.

The gene calls are TRBV13 and TRBJ2-7; tentative D call: TRBD1 (6 bases). Germline lookup yields CDR1 PRHDT and CDR2 FYEKMQ (reference sequence). The CDR3 totals 16 residues. The V end lost 2 bases, the J end lost 0 bases, and 14 bases lay between the germline ends. The CDR3 loop is CASSLIGGSDSYEQYF. The CDR3, as DNA: TGTGCCAGCAGCTTAATAGGGGGTTCTGACTCCTACGAGCAGTACTTC.